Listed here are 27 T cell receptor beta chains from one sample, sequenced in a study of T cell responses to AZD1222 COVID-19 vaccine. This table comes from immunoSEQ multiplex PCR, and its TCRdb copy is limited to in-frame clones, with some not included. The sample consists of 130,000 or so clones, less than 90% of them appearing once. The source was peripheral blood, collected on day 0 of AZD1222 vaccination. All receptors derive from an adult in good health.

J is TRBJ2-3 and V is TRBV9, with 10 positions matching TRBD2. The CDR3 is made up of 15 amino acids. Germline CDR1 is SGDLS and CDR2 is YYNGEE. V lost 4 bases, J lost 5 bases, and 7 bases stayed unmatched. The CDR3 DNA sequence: TGTGCCAGCAGCCCCCCTAGCGGGGGCTTAGATACGCAGTATTTT. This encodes CASSPPSGGLDTQYF.

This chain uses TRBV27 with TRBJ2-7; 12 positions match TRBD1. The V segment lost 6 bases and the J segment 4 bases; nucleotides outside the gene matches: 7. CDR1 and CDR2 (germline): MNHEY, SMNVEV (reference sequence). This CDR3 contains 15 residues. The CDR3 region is CASRDGTGGGYEQYF. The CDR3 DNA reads TGTGCCAGCAGAGACGGGACAGGGGGCGGATACGAGCAGTACTTC.

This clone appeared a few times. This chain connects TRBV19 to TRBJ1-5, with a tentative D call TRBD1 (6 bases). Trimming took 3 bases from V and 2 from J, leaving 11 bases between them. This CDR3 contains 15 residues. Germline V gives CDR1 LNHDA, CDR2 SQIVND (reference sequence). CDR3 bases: TGTGCCAGTAGTATGTTGGGGGCCGGCAATCAGCCCCAGCATTTT. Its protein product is CASSMLGAGNQPQHF. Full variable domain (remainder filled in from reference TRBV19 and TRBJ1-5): DGGITQSPKYLFRKEGQNVTLSCEQNLNHDAMYWYRQDPGQGLRLIYYSQIVNDFQKGDIAEGYSVSREKKESFPLTVTSAQKNPTAFYLCASSMLGAGNQPQHFGDGTRLSIL.

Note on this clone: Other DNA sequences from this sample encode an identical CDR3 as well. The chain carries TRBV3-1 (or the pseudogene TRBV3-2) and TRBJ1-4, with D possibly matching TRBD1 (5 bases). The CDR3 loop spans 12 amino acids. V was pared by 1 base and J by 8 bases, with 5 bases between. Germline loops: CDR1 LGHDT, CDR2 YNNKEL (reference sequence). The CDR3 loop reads CASSQGDEKLFF. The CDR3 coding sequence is TGTGCCAGCAGCCAAGGGGACGAAAAACTGTTTTTT.

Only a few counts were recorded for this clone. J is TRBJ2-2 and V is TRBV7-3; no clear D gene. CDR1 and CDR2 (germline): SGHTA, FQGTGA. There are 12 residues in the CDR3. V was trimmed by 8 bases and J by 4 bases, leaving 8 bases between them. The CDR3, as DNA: TGTGCCAGCGGTTCTGGCACCGGGGAGCTGTTTTTT. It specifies CASGSGTGELFF.

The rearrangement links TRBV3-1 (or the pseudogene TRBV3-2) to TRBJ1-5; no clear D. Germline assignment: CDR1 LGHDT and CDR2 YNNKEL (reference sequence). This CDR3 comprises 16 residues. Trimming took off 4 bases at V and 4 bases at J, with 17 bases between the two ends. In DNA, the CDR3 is TGTGCCAGCAGCCTATCTCTAGGCGGGAATAATCAGCCCCAGCATTTT. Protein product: CASSLSLGGNNQPQHF.

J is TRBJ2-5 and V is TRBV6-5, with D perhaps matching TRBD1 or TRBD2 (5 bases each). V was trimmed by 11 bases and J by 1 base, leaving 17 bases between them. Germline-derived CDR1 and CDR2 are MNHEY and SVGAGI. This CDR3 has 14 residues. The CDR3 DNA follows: TGTGCCTCCAAGAGGGGTCCCTTCCAAGAGACCCAGTACTTC. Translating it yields CASKRGPFQETQYF.

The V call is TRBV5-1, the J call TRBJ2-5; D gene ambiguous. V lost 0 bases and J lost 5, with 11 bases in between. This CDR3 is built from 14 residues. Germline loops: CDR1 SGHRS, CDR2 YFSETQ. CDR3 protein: CASSLDWRVETQYF. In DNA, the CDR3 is TGCGCCAGCAGCTTGGATTGGCGAGTGGAGACCCAGTACTTC.

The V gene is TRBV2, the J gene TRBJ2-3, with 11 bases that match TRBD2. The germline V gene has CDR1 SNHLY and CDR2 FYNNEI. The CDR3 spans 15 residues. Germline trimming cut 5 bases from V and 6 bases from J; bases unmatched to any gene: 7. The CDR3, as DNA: TGTGCCAGCAGTAAGGTACTAGCGGGAGCGGATACGCAGTATTTT. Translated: CASSKVLAGADTQYF.

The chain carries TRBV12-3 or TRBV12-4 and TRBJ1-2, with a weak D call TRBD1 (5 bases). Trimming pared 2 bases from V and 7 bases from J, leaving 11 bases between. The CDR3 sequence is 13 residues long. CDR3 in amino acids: CASSLTGEGGYTF. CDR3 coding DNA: TGTGCCAGCAGTTTAACGGGGGAGGGTGGCTACACCTTC.

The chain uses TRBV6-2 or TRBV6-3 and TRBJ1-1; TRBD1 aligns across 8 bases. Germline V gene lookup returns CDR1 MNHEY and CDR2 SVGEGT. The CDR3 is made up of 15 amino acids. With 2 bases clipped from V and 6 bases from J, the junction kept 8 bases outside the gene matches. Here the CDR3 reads CASSYRPGGQPEAFF. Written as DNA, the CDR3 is TGTGCCAGCAGTTACCGTCCAGGGGGCCAGCCTGAAGCTTTCTTT.

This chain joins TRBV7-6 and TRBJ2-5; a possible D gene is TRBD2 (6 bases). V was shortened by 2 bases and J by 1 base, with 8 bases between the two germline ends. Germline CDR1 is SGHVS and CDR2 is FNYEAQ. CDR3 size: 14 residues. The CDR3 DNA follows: TGTGCCAGCAGCTTACTAGCGCTCCAAGAGACCCAGTACTTC. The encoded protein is CASSLLALQETQYF.

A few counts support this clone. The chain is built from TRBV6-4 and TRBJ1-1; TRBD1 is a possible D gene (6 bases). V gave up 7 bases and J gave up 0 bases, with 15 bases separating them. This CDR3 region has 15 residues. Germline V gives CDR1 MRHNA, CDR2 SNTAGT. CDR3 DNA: TGTGCCAGCAAAAAGGAGGACAGCTTGAACACTGAAGCTTTCTTT. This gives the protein CASKKEDSLNTEAFF.

The CDR3 DNA sequence: TGTGCCAGCGGACCTATCACAGATACGCAGTATTTT. Its translation: CASGPITDTQYF. This sequence joins TRBV11-2 and TRBJ2-3; D is uncertain. V gave up 8 bases and J gave up 2 bases, with 8 bases separating them. Germline lookup yields CDR1 SGHAT and CDR2 FQNNGV. This CDR3 is 12 amino acids long.

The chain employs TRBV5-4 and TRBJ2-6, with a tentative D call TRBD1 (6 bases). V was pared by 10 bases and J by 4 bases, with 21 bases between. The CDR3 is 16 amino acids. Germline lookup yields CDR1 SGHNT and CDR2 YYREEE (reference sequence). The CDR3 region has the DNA TGTGCCTTTTCCTCCGGGACAAAGAGAGGGGCCAACGTCCTGACTTTC. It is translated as CAFSSGTKRGANVLTF.

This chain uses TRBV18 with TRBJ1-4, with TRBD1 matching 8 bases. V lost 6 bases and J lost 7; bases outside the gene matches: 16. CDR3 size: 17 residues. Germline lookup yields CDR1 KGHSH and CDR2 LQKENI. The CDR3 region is CASSPEEGWTGIEKLFF. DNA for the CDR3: TGTGCCAGCTCGCCGGAGGAAGGATGGACAGGGATTGAAAAACTGTTTTTT.

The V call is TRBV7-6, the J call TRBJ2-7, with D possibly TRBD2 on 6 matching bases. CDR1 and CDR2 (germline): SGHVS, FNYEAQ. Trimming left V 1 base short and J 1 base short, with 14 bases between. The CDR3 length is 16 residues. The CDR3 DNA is TGTGCCAGCAGCTTAGTCCCCCCGGGGGAGTCCTACGAGCAGTACTTC. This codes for CASSLVPPGESYEQYF.

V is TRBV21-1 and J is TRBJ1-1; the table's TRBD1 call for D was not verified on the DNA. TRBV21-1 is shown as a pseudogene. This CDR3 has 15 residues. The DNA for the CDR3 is TGTGCCAGCAGCAACCTGGGGGCCTCAAACACTGAAGCTTTCTTT. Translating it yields CASSNLGASNTEAFF.

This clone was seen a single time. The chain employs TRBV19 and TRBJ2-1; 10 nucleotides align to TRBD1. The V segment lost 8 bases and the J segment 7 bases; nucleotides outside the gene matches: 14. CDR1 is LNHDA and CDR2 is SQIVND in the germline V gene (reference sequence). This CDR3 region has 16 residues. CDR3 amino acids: CASSTMGTGAKNEQFF. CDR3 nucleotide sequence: TGTGCCAGTTCAACGATGGGGACAGGGGCGAAGAATGAGCAGTTCTTC.

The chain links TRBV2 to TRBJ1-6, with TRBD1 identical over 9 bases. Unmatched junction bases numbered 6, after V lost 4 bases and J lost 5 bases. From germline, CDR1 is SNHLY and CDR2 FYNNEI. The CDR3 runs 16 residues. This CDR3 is CASSAETGGNNSPLHF. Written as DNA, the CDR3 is TGTGCCAGCAGTGCGGAGACAGGGGGTAATAATTCACCCCTCCACTTT.

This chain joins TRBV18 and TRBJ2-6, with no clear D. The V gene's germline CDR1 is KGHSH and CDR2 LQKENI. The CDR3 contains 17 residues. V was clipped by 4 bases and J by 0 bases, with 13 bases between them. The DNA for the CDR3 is TGTGCCAGCTCACTCCAGGCAGCAAGCTCTGGGGCCAACGTCCTGACTTTC. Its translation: CASSLQAASSGANVLTF.

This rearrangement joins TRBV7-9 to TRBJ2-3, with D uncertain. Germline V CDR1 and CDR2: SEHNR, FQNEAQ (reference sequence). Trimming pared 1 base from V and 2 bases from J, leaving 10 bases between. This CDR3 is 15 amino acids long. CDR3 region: CASSLGPASTDTQYF. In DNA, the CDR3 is TGTGCCAGCAGCTTAGGTCCCGCTTCCACAGATACGCAGTATTTT.

CDR3 sequence (DNA): TGTGCCAGCAGTTTAGTCCCCGTTGAGGGATGGACTGAAGCTTTCTTT. Translation gives CASSLVPVEGWTEAFF. The chain carries TRBV27 and TRBJ1-1; D is undetermined. Germline V gene sequence: CDR1 MNHEY, CDR2 SMNVEV (reference sequence). V lost 2 bases, J lost 5 bases, and 18 bases lay in between. CDR3 length: 16 residues.

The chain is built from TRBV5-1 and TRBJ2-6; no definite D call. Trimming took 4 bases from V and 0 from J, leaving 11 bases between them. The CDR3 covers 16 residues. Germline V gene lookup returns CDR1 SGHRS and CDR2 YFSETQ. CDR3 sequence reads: CASSPQADSGANVLTF. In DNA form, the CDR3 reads TGCGCCAGCAGCCCCCAGGCAGACTCTGGGGCCAACGTCCTGACTTTC.

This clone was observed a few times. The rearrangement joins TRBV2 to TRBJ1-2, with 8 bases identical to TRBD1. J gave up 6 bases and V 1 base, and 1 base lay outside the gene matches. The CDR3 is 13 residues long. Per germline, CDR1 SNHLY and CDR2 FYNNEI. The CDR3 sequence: CASSEVDRDGYTF. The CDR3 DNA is TGTGCCAGCAGTGAAGTGGACAGGGATGGCTACACCTTC.

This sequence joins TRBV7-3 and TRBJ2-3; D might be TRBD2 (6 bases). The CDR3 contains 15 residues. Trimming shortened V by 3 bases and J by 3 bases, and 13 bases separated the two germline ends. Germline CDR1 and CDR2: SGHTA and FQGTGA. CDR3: CASSFDGGITDTQYF. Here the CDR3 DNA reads TGTGCCAGCAGCTTCGATGGCGGGATTACAGATACGCAGTATTTT.

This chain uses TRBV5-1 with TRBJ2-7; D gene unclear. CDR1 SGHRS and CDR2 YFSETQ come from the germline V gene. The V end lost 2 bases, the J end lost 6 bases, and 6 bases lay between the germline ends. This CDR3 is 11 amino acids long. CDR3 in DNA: TGCGCCAGCAGCTTTGCCAGCGAGCAGTACTTC. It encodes CASSFASEQYF.